Below, one T cell receptor beta chain is given with its context. The antigen remains unidentified. These data come from a study of blood T cells in healthy people across ages. General observations from the study: Considered underestimates were the diversity estimates obtained from one million T cells. Roughly linear age-related decline in beta diversity appeared, significant by age around 38. CMV status of donors was unknown, possibly confounding expanded clonotype changes.

The CDR3 sequence is 15 residues long. Germline V gene lookup returns CDR1 LGHNA and CDR2 YNFKEQ. Losses at the gene ends were 4 bases for V and 7 bases for J; bases not matched to a gene: 6. With a J-beta primer mix and a sample-barcoded 5' primer, a second PCR ran about 6 to 11 cycles. Per-sample output comprised a minimum of 2.5 million paired-end reads containing CDR3. TCRdb re-called the 5' RACE reads through MiXCR, storing one row per CDR3 protein. Here the sample spans roughly 680,000 distinct CDR3 sequences, about 51% being singletons. This clonotype was obtained from a woman aged 80 or over in good health. Sequencing used blood. The rearrangement links TRBV4-2 to TRBJ1-4; 10 bases match TRBD1. The CDR3 bases are TGTGCCAGCAGCCTCGGACAGGGGGGCGGTGAAAAACTGTTTTTT. This translates into CASSLGQGGGEKLFF.